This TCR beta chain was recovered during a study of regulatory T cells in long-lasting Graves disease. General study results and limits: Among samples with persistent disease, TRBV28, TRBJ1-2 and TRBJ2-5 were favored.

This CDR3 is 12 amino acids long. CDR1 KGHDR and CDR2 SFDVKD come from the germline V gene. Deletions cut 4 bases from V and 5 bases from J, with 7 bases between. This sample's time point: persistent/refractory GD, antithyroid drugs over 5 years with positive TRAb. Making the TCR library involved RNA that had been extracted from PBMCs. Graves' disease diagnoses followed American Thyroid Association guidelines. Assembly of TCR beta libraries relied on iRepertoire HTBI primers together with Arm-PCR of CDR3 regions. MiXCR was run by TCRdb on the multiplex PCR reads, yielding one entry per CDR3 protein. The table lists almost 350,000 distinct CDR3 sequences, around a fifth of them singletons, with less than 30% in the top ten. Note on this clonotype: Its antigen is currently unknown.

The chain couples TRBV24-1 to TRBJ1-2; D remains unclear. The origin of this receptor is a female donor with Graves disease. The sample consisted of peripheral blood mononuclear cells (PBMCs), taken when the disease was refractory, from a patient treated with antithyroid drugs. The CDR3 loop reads CATSEGGYGYTF. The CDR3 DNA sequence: TGTGCCACCAGTGAGGGAGGGTATGGCTACACCTTC.